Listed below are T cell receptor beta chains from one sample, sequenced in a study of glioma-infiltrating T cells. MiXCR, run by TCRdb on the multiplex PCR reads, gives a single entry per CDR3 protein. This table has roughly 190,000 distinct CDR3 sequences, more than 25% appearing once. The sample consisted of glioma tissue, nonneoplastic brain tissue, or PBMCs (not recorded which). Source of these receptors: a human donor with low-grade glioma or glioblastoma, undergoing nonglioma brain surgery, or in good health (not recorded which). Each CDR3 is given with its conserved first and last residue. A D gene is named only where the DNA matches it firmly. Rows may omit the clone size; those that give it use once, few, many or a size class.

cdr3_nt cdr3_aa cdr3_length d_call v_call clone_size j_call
TGTGCCAGCAGCTTAGGCTTGACAGGGGGCCCCCAACAAGAGACCCAGTACTTC CASSLGLTGGPQQETQYF 18 TRBD1 TRBV7-3 - TRBJ2-5
TGTGCCAGCAGTACAGGGGATTATGGCTACACCTTC CASSTGDYGYTF 12 TRBD1 TRBV6-1 many TRBJ1-2
TGCGCCAGCAGCCCACAGGGGATTGGAAAGAACACTGAAGCTTTCTTT CASSPQGIGKNTEAFF 16 TRBD1 TRBV5-1 many TRBJ1-1
TGCAGTGCCTGGGGTGGACTAGCGGGCACAGATACGCAGTATTTT CSAWGGLAGTDTQYF 15 TRBD2 TRBV20-1 - TRBJ2-3
TGTGCCAGTAGTACCGTAGCGGGTGCCTACGAGCAGTACTTC CASSTVAGAYEQYF 14 TRBD2 TRBV19 - TRBJ2-7
TGCGCCAGCAGCCAAGATCCAGTGACGGTGGCCTACGAGCAGTACTTC CASSQDPVTVAYEQYF 16 - TRBV4-1 many TRBJ2-7
TGTGCCAGCAGCCTCCCAGGGTTTGGCTACGTCGAGCAGTACTTC CASSLPGFGYVEQYF 15 - TRBV3-1 - TRBJ2-7
TGTGCCAGCAGTGAGACTAGCGGGAGGGCAAACGAGCAGTACTTC CASSETSGRANEQYF 15 TRBD2 TRBV6-1 - TRBJ2-7
TGTGCCAGCTCACCAGCAGGTTGGGAGACCCAGTACTTC CASSPAGWETQYF 13 - TRBV18 many TRBJ2-5
TGTGCCAGCAGCCCGACTCGGCAGACTGAGCCAGGGACCCAGTACTTC CASSPTRQTEPGTQYF 16 - TRBV28 - TRBJ2-5
TGTGCCAGCAGCCCACGAGGAGGGGCGAACACCGGGGAGCTGTTTTTT CASSPRGGANTGELFF 16 - TRBV7-2 few TRBJ2-2
TGTGCCAGCAGCGTCGGACAGAATCTCTACGAGCAGTACTTC CASSVGQNLYEQYF 14 - TRBV3-1 many TRBJ2-7
TGTGCCAGCAGCCGACTCCAGGGATCTGAAGCTTTCTTT CASSRLQGSEAFF 13 - TRBV12-3/TRBV12-4 many TRBJ1-1
TGTGCCAGCAGAAAGGACGGTCACTCCTACGAGCAGTACTTC CASRKDGHSYEQYF 14 - TRBV14 many TRBJ2-7
TGCAGTGCTATTAATCTGGGGGCGGTGATCCGCAATCAGCCCCAGCATTTT CSAINLGAVIRNQPQHF 17 - TRBV20-1 many TRBJ1-5
TGTGCCACCAGCAGCCCCGACAGGGGGTGGGAGCAGTACTTC CATSSPDRGWEQYF 14 TRBD1 TRBV15 many TRBJ2-7
TGTGCCGACTATCCCAGACTAGCGGGTCTTTACGAGCAGTACTTC CADYPRLAGLYEQYF 15 TRBD2 TRBV14 - TRBJ2-7
TGTGCCAGCTCACCACAGGCGGCGAGCTCCTACAATGAGCAGTTCTTC CASSPQAASSYNEQFF 16 - TRBV18 many TRBJ2-1
TGTGCCAGCAGTGACGGGGCCACTAACTATGGCTACACCTTC CASSDGATNYGYTF 14 - TRBV6-1 many TRBJ1-2
TGTGCCAGCAGCTTTCAGACTAGCGCCGATACGCAGTATTTT CASSFQTSADTQYF 14 TRBD2 TRBV7-9 - TRBJ2-3
TGTGCCAGCAGTCCCCAGACTAGCGGGAGGGCCTCCTACAATGAGCAGTTCTTC CASSPQTSGRASYNEQFF 18 TRBD2 TRBV27 many TRBJ2-1
TGCGCCAGCAGCCAAGATAGGACAGGGAATCAGCCCCAGCATTTT CASSQDRTGNQPQHF 15 TRBD1 TRBV4-3 many TRBJ1-5
TGTGCCAGCAGTCCTGGGACAGCGGGGTACGAGCAGTACTTC CASSPGTAGYEQYF 14 - TRBV27 many TRBJ2-7
TGTGCCAGTAGATCGGGACAGGGGAATCAGCCCCAGCATTTT CASRSGQGNQPQHF 14 TRBD1 TRBV19 many TRBJ1-5
TGCGCCAGCAGCCAAGGGGGGTATGTTGAAGCTTTCTTT CASSQGGYVEAFF 13 - TRBV4-1 many TRBJ1-1
TGTGCCAGCAGCCCTGACGGGACAGGGCGCCACGAGCAGTACTTC CASSPDGTGRHEQYF 15 TRBD1 TRBV7-3 - TRBJ2-7
TGTGCCAGCAGTTACGGCGGCAGTTATCAGCCCCAGCATTTT CASSYGGSYQPQHF 14 - TRBV6-2/TRBV6-3 many TRBJ1-5
TGTGCCAGCAGCGAAATTCCGGGGTTTGGAAACACCATATATTTT CASSEIPGFGNTIYF 15 - TRBV7-2 many TRBJ1-3
TGTGCCAGCAGTTTACGTCGAGGTGATTCACCCCTCCACTTT CASSLRRGDSPLHF 14 - TRBV12-3/TRBV12-4 few TRBJ1-6
TGCGCCAGCAGCCAAGATACGACTAGCGGGAGGGGTTACAATGAGCAGTTCTTC CASSQDTTSGRGYNEQFF 18 TRBD2 TRBV4-3 many TRBJ2-1
TGCTCCAGCAGCCCTTTTAAAAGAGGGACGAACACTGAAGCCTTCTTT CSSSPFKRGTNTEAFF 16 - TRBV4-1 once TRBJ1-1
TGCGCCAGCAGCCAAGACTACTCGAGCCAGGGGGCATACGAGCAGTACTTC CASSQDYSSQGAYEQYF 17 TRBD1 TRBV4-3 many TRBJ2-7
TGTGCCAGCGTCGTCGGGAGCCTGCAAGAGACCCAGTACTTC CASVVGSLQETQYF 14 - TRBV7-9 few TRBJ2-5
TGCGCCAGCAGGCCGACGGGTAGCTCTGGAAACACCATATATTTT CASRPTGSSGNTIYF 15 - TRBV5-1 - TRBJ1-3
TGTGCTAGTGGTTTGAGCAGGTTTCAGGGTCAGCCCCAGCATTTT CASGLSRFQGQPQHF 15 - TRBV12-5 few TRBJ1-5
TGTGCCACCAGCAGAGGGGACGCTTCCTACGAGCAGTACTTC CATSRGDASYEQYF 14 - TRBV15 many TRBJ2-7
TGTGCCAGCAGCCCCCGTTTTGAGGCTAACCACGAGCAGTACTTC CASSPRFEANHEQYF 15 - TRBV3-1 - TRBJ2-7
TGTGCCAGTGGAGGGCTGGTAGCGACCTCGAGGGGCTTCTACAATGAGCAGTTCTTC CASGGLVATSRGFYNEQFF 19 - TRBV7-3 - TRBJ2-1
TGTGCCAGCAGAGGATCCGGTGGCCCGAGGGACTTC CASRGSGGPRDF 12 - TRBV6-2/TRBV6-3 many TRBJ2-7
TGTGCCAGCAGTTACCACTACGCGAGAAGCTCTGGAAACACCATATATTTT CASSYHYARSSGNTIYF 17 - TRBV6-2/TRBV6-3 many TRBJ1-3
TGTGCCATCACAGCAGGGGGGGCCTACAATGAGCAGTTCTTC CAITAGGAYNEQFF 14 - TRBV10-3 many TRBJ2-1
TGTGCCAGCTTTCCAAGCGGACCAAGGAATGAGCAGTTCTTC CASFPSGPRNEQFF 14 - TRBV27 many TRBJ2-1
TGTGCCAGCTCATGGACAGGGCTCGAGCAGTACTTC CASSWTGLEQYF 12 TRBD1 TRBV18 few TRBJ2-7